These 2 T cell receptor beta chains were sequenced from one sample in a study of blood T cell repertoires in COVID-19. This table comes from immunoSEQ multiplex PCR, and its TCRdb copy is limited to in-frame clones, with some not included. The data show 95,000 to 150,000 clones, around 80% seen once. The sample was peripheral blood. Every receptor here comes from a man between 60 and 75 years old with active or convalescent COVID-19.

This clone was seen only a few times. The chain joins TRBV5-1 to TRBJ1-4, with D possibly matching TRBD1 (5 bases). The V gene's germline CDR1 is SGHRS and CDR2 YFSETQ. V lost 0 bases and J lost 10, with 13 bases in between. The CDR3 extends over 14 amino acids. The CDR3 loop is CASSLGQNGGKLFF. CDR3 DNA: TGCGCCAGCAGCTTGGGGCAGAACGGGGGAAAACTGTTTTTT.

The V and J genes are TRBV7-9 and TRBJ2-1, with D perhaps matching TRBD2 (6 bases). The V end lost 4 bases, the J end lost 10 bases, and 11 bases lay between the germline ends. Germline CDR1 is SEHNR and CDR2 is FQNEAQ (reference sequence). CDR3 length equals 12 residues. As DNA, the CDR3 is TGTGCCAGCAGCTCCCTGGGGGGAGAGCAGTTCTTC. Amino acids: CASSSLGGEQFF.